This paragraph reports one TCR beta chain. Its target is not known. Just one base apart from a much larger clone, this may be a read error. The limits of the CDR3 on the DNA are not certain, so only TCRdb's listed CDR3 is given. Germline V CDR1 and CDR2: SGHRS, YFSETQ. Termini included, the CDR3 measures 16 amino acids. TCRdb re-derived calls from the 5' RACE reads in MiXCR, one entry per CDR3 protein. The table shows about 510,000 distinct CDR3 sequences, with just over 20% occurring only once. These data originate in a study of T cells after yellow fever vaccination. Findings and limits, study-wide: Peaking faster, on day 5 versus 15, the secondary response was nonetheless weaker. At around 96% for CD4 and 75% to 90% for CD8, most primary-vaccination clones showed up again after the booster. CD4 and CD8 compartments shared a small share of clonotypes.

This TCR came from a man aged 18 to 35 who received the YFV17D yellow fever vaccine. The material was PBMCs, obtained about 21 days after the first yellow fever vaccination. The rearrangement uses TRBV5-1 and TRBJ2-1; no check of the table's D call, TRBD1, against the DNA was made. CDR3 amino acids: CASSPFGQGAYNELFF.